The 13 T cell receptor beta chains reported below all come from one sample, sequenced in a study of shared clonotypes between healthy human individuals (dated by TCRdb to about 2020). The library was obtained by the immunoSEQ multiplex PCR assay. Imported from immuneACCESS, the table was reduced by TCRdb to in-frame sequences with V and J called. These copies leave out some clones; in studies compared against another copy, an unresolved V gene accounts for under half, and the cause of the remainder is not known. Recorded for this sample are about 1.5 million clones; 95% to 99% of them occurred a single time. Of the sample, about 0.42% is held by the ten largest clones. Sequenced input: naive CD4+ T cells sorted from blood. Reading the label with the study, this specimen's cell subset or site is: CD45RA+ positively selected. These receptors originate from a man aged 25-45 years in good health.

This rearrangement joins TRBV19 to TRBJ2-3; no clear D gene. This CDR3 spans 13 amino acids. V was clipped by 4 bases and J by 5 bases, with 10 bases between them. Germline V gene data show CDR1 as LNHDA and CDR2 as SQIVND (reference sequence). The CDR3 coding sequence is TGTGCCAGTAGTAAAGGGATGATAGATACGCAGTATTTT. This codes for CASSKGMIDTQYF.

The chain has TRBV7-9 and TRBJ2-3; 9 nucleotides align to TRBD2. Germline CDR1 is SEHNR and CDR2 is FQNEAQ (reference sequence). V lost 3 bases, J lost 3 bases, and 7 bases stayed unmatched. CDR3 size: 16 residues. This CDR3 reads CASSFRFSGRTDTQYF. CDR3 sequence (DNA): TGTGCCAGCAGCTTTCGGTTTAGCGGGAGAACAGATACGCAGTATTTT.

This rearrangement joins TRBV5-1 to TRBJ2-3; D is unclear. CDR1 and CDR2 from the germline V gene are SGHRS and YFSETQ. Deletions cut 5 bases from V and 4 bases from J, with 14 bases between. CDR3 length: 14 residues. This CDR3 is CASRGKGASDTQYF. The CDR3 nucleotides are TGCGCCAGCAGGGGAAAGGGTGCTTCAGATACGCAGTATTTT.

This chain connects TRBV18 to TRBJ2-3; D possibly corresponds to TRBD1 (6 bases). The CDR3 has 18 residues. Trimming left V 1 base short and J 1 base short, with 18 bases between. Germline V CDR1 and CDR2: KGHSH, LQKENI. The CDR3 spells CASSPLSDRQWGTDTQYF. CDR3 DNA sequence: TGTGCCAGCTCACCACTATCAGACAGGCAATGGGGCACAGATACGCAGTATTTT.

This chain joins TRBV5-1 and TRBJ2-2; 9 bases are a match to TRBD1. The V and J ends lost 5 bases and 3 bases, in that order; junction bases with no gene match: 8. CDR1 and CDR2 from the germline V gene are SGHRS and YFSETQ. CDR3 length equals 16 residues. The CDR3 sequence is CASRKTGTGYTGELFF. The CDR3 region has the DNA TGCGCCAGCAGGAAGACCGGGACAGGGTACACCGGGGAGCTGTTTTTT.

This clone has only one observation. The genes are TRBV7-9 and TRBJ2-7, with TRBD2 matching over 8 bases. Trimming removed 0 bases from V and 2 bases from J; junction bases left unmatched: 6. The CDR3 sequence is 16 residues long. In germline, CDR1 is SEHNR, CDR2 FQNEAQ (reference sequence). The CDR3 DNA reads TGTGCCAGCAGCTTAGCGGGTAGCGGGGCCGCCTACGAGCAGTACTTC. This codes for CASSLAGSGAAYEQYF.

This chain joins TRBV9 and TRBJ1-5; D gene ambiguous. The germline V gene has CDR1 SGDLS and CDR2 YYNGEE. This CDR3 is 14 amino acids long. Trimming stripped 0 bases from V and 4 bases from J, with 8 bases between. The DNA for the CDR3 is TGTGCCAGCAGCGTAGGGGCCATTAATCAGCCCCAGCATTTT. This gives the protein CASSVGAINQPQHF.

The J gene is TRBJ2-7, the V gene TRBV10-3; 14 positions agree with TRBD2. V trimming: 8 bases; J trimming: 5 bases; junction bases outside the gene matches: 2. This CDR3 has 13 amino acids. Germline V CDR1 and CDR2: ENHRY, SYGVKD. The CDR3 DNA reads as TGTGCCATCGGGGGACTAGCGGGAGACGAGCAGTACTTC. Residues: CAIGGLAGDEQYF.

V usage is TRBV5-6 and J usage is TRBJ2-5; 9 bases line up with TRBD1. The end of the DNA fits TRBJ2-7 better, so the J call may be wrong. Per germline, CDR1 SGHDT and CDR2 YYEEEE. The CDR3 consists of 17 residues. The CDR3: CASSPRVVDRGDYEQYF. DNA of the CDR3: TGTGCCAGCAGCCCGCGGGTGGTGGACAGGGGAGACTACGAGCAGTACTTC.

The gene calls are TRBV9 and TRBJ2-1; D may match TRBD1 or TRBD2 (6 bases each). The length of the CDR3 is 15 residues. Trimming pared 3 bases from V and 5 bases from J, leaving 15 bases between. Germline loops: CDR1 SGDLS, CDR2 YYNGEE. The CDR3 nucleotides are TGTGCCAGCAGCGAGGGGGGCCTAATCCACAATGAGCAGTTCTTC. It is translated as CASSEGGLIHNEQFF.

The chain carries TRBV10-3 and TRBJ1-2, with a tentative D call TRBD1 (5 bases). Trimming took 6 bases from V and 3 from J, leaving 11 bases between them. Germline V CDR1 and CDR2: ENHRY, SYGVKD. This CDR3 is built from 13 residues. CDR3 amino acids: CAIRVATDYGYTF. In nucleotides, the CDR3 is TGTGCCATCAGGGTCGCGACAGACTATGGCTACACCTTC.

V usage is TRBV9 and J usage is TRBJ2-1; 9 bases agree with TRBD1. Germline trimming cut 0 bases from V and 7 bases from J; bases unmatched to any gene: 8. Germline V gene lookup returns CDR1 SGDLS and CDR2 YYNGEE. The CDR3 spans 16 residues. CDR3 loop: CASSVATGGASNEQFF. As DNA, the CDR3 is TGTGCCAGCAGCGTAGCAACAGGGGGCGCCTCGAATGAGCAGTTCTTC.

The chain combines TRBV5-1 with TRBJ2-1; TRBD2 aligns across 14 bases. V was pared by 4 bases and J by 5 bases, with 8 bases of the junction left unmatched. The CDR3 has 17 amino acids. Per germline, CDR1 SGHRS and CDR2 YFSETQ. CDR3 region: CASSPGTSGSLDNEQFF. CDR3 coding DNA: TGCGCCAGCAGCCCGGGGACTAGCGGGAGTCTAGACAATGAGCAGTTCTTC.